Listed below are T cell receptor beta chains from one sample, sequenced in a study of T cell responses to AZD1222 COVID-19 vaccine. The data were produced by immunoSEQ multiplex PCR, yet TCRdb's version contains in-frame clones alone and is incomplete. The table shows around 130,000 clones, with 88% occurring only once. Source: peripheral blood, taken 28 days after the second AZD1222 dose. These TCRs come from an adult who received the AZD1222 COVID-19 vaccine. CDR3s include the opening cysteine and the closing phenylalanine or tryptophan. The D gene is left open where the match is weak. Size is omitted from some rows. Given values are once, few, many or a class for expanded clones.

14 . TRBJ1-2 . TRBV7-9 TGTGCCAGCAGCAACCAAACGGGCCTATATGGCTACACCTTC CASSNQTGLYGYTF
16 . TRBJ1-2 . TRBV5-4 TGTGCCAGCAGCTTTGATTTGATCCGAGCTAACTATGGCTACACCTTC CASSFDLIRANYGYTF
14 . TRBJ1-3 . TRBV30 TGTGCCTGGGGTAGAGTATACTCTGGAAACACCATATATTTT CAWGRVYSGNTIYF
11 . TRBJ1-4 . TRBV20-1 TGCAGTGTCAGAGTCGGGGAAAAACTGTTTTTT CSVRVGEKLFF
15 . TRBJ1-5 . TRBV5-1 TGCGCCAGCAGCCCTGGGGGTACACGCAATCAGCCCCAGCATTTT CASSPGGTRNQPQHF
13 . TRBJ1-1 . TRBV15 TGTGCCACCAAGGCAGGAGTGAACACTGAAGCTTTCTTT CATKAGVNTEAFF
15 . TRBJ2-1 . TRBV2 TGTGCCAGCAGTGAAGGGTCGGCCCGGCGCGGTGAGCAGTTCTTC CASSEGSARRGEQFF
14 . TRBJ2-3 . TRBV28 TGTGCCAGCACTCCCTTGGATAGCCGGGGTACGCAGTATTTT CASTPLDSRGTQYF
14 TRBD1 TRBJ2-1 . TRBV6-5 TGTGCCAGCAGTATGACAGGGGTCGGCAATGAGCAGTTCTTC CASSMTGVGNEQFF
14 TRBD1 TRBJ1-2 . TRBV7-2 TGTGCCAGCAGCCACGCGGACAGGCCCCATGGCTACACCTTC CASSHADRPHGYTF
16 . TRBJ2-1 . TRBV5-6 TGTGCCAGCAGCTTGGCCCGGGGGAGTACCTACAATGAGCAGTTCTTC CASSLARGSTYNEQFF
17 TRBD2 TRBJ2-1 . TRBV24-1 TGTGCCACCAGTGAAAGATGGGTAGCGGGAGGAAGGATTGAGCAGTTCTTC CATSERWVAGGRIEQFF
16 TRBD1 TRBJ2-3 . TRBV5-4 TGTGCCAGCAGCTTACTACAGGGGCTGGGCACAGATACGCAGTATTTT CASSLLQGLGTDTQYF
13 . TRBJ1-1 . TRBV9 TGTGCCAGCAGCGTAGTAGAGGATTCCGAAGCTTTCTTT CASSVVEDSEAFF
13 . TRBJ1-5 . TRBV28 TGTGCCAGCAGTCGGGACAGCAATCAGCCCCAGCATTTT CASSRDSNQPQHF
13 . TRBJ2-7 . TRBV7-2 TGTGCCAGCAGCCCCGTGGGGCCCTACGAGCAGTACTTC CASSPVGPYEQYF
13 . TRBJ2-2 . TRBV7-6 TGTGCCAGCAGCCTACTTAGCACCGGGGAGCTGTTTTTT CASSLLSTGELFF
15 TRBD1 TRBJ2-7 once TRBV18 TGTGCCAGCTCACCGGGACAGGTTAGCTCCTACGAGCAGTACTTC CASSPGQVSSYEQYF
15 . TRBJ1-2 once TRBV5-1 TGCGCCAGCAGCTTGGATGGACATTCGGTCTATGGCTACACCTTC CASSLDGHSVYGYTF
13 . TRBJ2-2 . TRBV7-9 TGTGCCAGCAGCCCCCAATCCACCGGGGAGCTGTTTTTT CASSPQSTGELFF
14 TRBD1 TRBJ1-6 . TRBV6-1 TGTGCCAGCAGGCCTACAGGGGGGAATTCACCCCTCCACTTT CASRPTGGNSPLHF